One sample yielded the 20 T cell receptor beta chains listed below, sequenced in a study of radiotherapy plus CTLA-4 blockade in lung cancer. Profiling relied on immunoSEQ multiplex PCR, and the TCRdb table lists in-frame clones only, not all of them. The table has roughly 54,000 clones, roughly 81% seen once. The sequences come from peripheral blood, collected from a patient treated with radiotherapy plus ipilimumab. These receptors were taken from a human donor with non-small cell lung cancer whose response to radiotherapy plus ipilimumab could not be evaluated.

The chain uses TRBV7-9 and TRBJ2-1, with 10 bases aligning to TRBD1. CDR1 SEHNR and CDR2 FQNEAQ come from the germline V gene (reference sequence). J was trimmed by 7 bases and V by 6 bases; bases with no gene match: 12. CDR3 length equals 16 residues. This CDR3 is CASSPTSGTGVNEQFF. The DNA for the CDR3 is TGTGCCAGCAGTCCTACTTCCGGGACAGGGGTTAATGAGCAGTTCTTC.

The chain couples TRBV19 to TRBJ1-5; 8 nucleotides line up with TRBD1. Germline CDR1 LNHDA, CDR2 SQIVND (reference sequence). The CDR3 loop spans 19 amino acids. The trim removed 3 bases at V and 3 bases at J, leaving 16 bases unmatched. This CDR3 reads CASSIRVLGGDRTNQPQHF. DNA of the CDR3: TGTGCCAGTAGTATCAGGGTTCTAGGGGGGGACAGGACCAATCAGCCCCAGCATTTT.

V is TRBV4-1 and J is TRBJ2-1; 7 bases match TRBD1. Germline V CDR1 and CDR2: MGHRA, YSYEKL. Unmatched junction bases numbered 5, after V lost 0 bases and J lost 6 bases. CDR3 length equals 15 residues. The CDR3 bases are TGCGCCAGCAGCCAAGAACTATACAGGGGCAATGAGCAGTTCTTC. This gives the protein CASSQELYRGNEQFF.

J is TRBJ1-3 and V is TRBV9; TRBD1 might be the D (5 bases). Trimming stripped 4 bases from V and 0 bases from J, with 14 bases between. Germline V gene sequence: CDR1 SGDLS, CDR2 YYNGEE. This CDR3 region has 16 residues. CDR3 nucleotides: TGTGCCAGCAGCAGTGAACGGACAAGCTCTGGAAACACCATATATTTT. Translated: CASSSERTSSGNTIYF.

The chain combines TRBV2 with TRBJ2-2; D is undetermined. CDR3 length: 14 amino acids. Germline CDR1 is SNHLY and CDR2 is FYNNEI. V shed 8 bases and J shed 2 bases, with 12 bases lying between them. The CDR3 DNA reads as TGTGCCAGCCGTATTCTCTTCAACACCGGGGAGCTGTTTTTT. It yields the protein CASRILFNTGELFF. The full variable domain, in which reference TRBV2 and TRBJ2-2 provide the parts outside the CDR3, is EPEVTQTPSHQVTQMGQEVILRCVPISNHLYFYWYRQILGQKVEFLVSFYNNEISEKSEIFDDQFSVERPDGSNFTLKIRSTKLEDSAMYFCASRILFNTGELFFGEGSRLTVL.

The rearrangement links TRBV7-8 to TRBJ2-7; D not certain. V was trimmed by 2 bases and J by 0 bases, leaving 8 bases between them. This CDR3 spans 14 amino acids. Per germline, CDR1 SGHVS and CDR2 FQNEAQ. The CDR3 loop is CASSLRVGSYEQYF. The DNA for the CDR3 is TGTGCCAGCAGCTTACGGGTGGGCTCCTACGAGCAGTACTTC.

The sample holds one count of this clone. V and J are TRBV6-1 and TRBJ1-2; 8 bases are shared with TRBD1. The CDR3 extends over 16 amino acids. Per the germline V gene, CDR1 is MNHNS and CDR2 is SASEGT. The junction had 9 bases not matched to a gene; V was cut back by 4 bases and J by 2 bases. CDR3 nucleotides: TGTGCCAGCAGTGCATGGGTTGGGACAGGAAACTATGGCTACACCTTC. Translated, it gives CASSAWVGTGNYGYTF.

This sequence joins TRBV19 and TRBJ1-2; D is unresolved. In germline, CDR1 is LNHDA, CDR2 SQIVND (reference sequence). The V end lost 4 bases, the J end lost 8 bases, and 8 bases lay between the germline ends. The CDR3 runs to 11 residues. CDR3 amino acids: CASSNLRGYTF. As DNA, the CDR3 is TGTGCCAGTAGTAACTTGCGCGGCTACACCTTC.

The gene calls are TRBV15 and TRBJ2-1; 7 nucleotides match TRBD2. V dropped 8 bases and J dropped 7; count of bases not matched to a gene: 11. The CDR3 consists of 14 residues. Germline CDR1 is LNHNV and CDR2 is YYDKDF (reference sequence). DNA for the CDR3: TGTGCCACCGCTGGCGGGAGAATATTGAATGAGCAGTTCTTC. Its translation is CATAGGRILNEQFF. The complete variable domain, with remaining parts taken from reference TRBV15 and TRBJ2-1, reads DAMVIQNPRYQVTQFGKPVTLSCSQTLNHNVMYWYQQKSSQAPKLLFHYYDKDFNNEADTPDNFQSRRPNTSFCFLDIRSPGLGDTAMYLCATAGGRILNEQFFGPGTRLTVL.

CDR3 protein: CASRTWREAFF. CDR3 in DNA: TGTGCCAGCAGAACCTGGCGGGAAGCTTTCTTT. This chain joins TRBV28 and TRBJ1-1, with unresolved D. Trimming took 6 bases from V and 8 from J, leaving 10 bases between them. This CDR3 has 11 amino acids. The germline V gene has CDR1 MDHEN and CDR2 SYDVKM.

This chain uses TRBV6-1 with TRBJ2-5; D perhaps matches TRBD1 (5 bases). Germline CDR1 and CDR2: MNHNS and SASEGT. The CDR3 runs 15 residues. V lost 7 bases to trimming and J lost 5 bases, with 20 bases between them. This chain's CDR3 is CASTPHGATGETQYF. The CDR3, as DNA: TGTGCCAGCACCCCGCATGGGGCAACCGGGGAGACCCAGTACTTC.

This chain uses TRBV6-5 with TRBJ2-3, with D uncertain. CDR1 is MNHEY, CDR2 SVGAGI, per germline. This CDR3 is 14 amino acids long. Trimming left V 2 bases short and J 1 base short, with 7 bases between. The CDR3, as DNA: TGTGCCAGCAGTTACGTCTCGGGCACAGATACGCAGTATTTT. It codes for CASSYVSGTDTQYF.

The chain combines TRBV11-3 with TRBJ2-3; 7 nucleotides agree with TRBD1. V trimming: 5 bases; J trimming: 7 bases; junction bases outside the gene matches: 9. CDR1 and CDR2 from the germline V gene are SGHNT and YENEEA. This CDR3 contains 14 residues. Here the CDR3 reads CASSPNSRGHTQYF. In DNA, the CDR3 is TGTGCCAGCAGCCCGAATAGTAGGGGGCATACGCAGTATTTT. Supplemented by reference TRBV11-3 and TRBJ2-3, the full variable domain reads EAGVVQSPRYKIIEKKQPVAFWCNPISGHNTLYWYLQNLGQGPELLIRYENEEAVDDSQLPKDRFSAERLKGVDSTLKIQPAELGDSAVYLCASSPNSRGHTQYFGPGTRLTVL.

The rearrangement links TRBV2 to TRBJ2-3; D gene uncertain. Germline V gives CDR1 SNHLY, CDR2 FYNNEI. The V end lost 4 bases, the J end lost 4 bases, and 6 bases lay between the germline ends. CDR3 length equals 12 residues. CDR3 nucleotide sequence: TGTGCCAGCAGTGTATCAGCAGATACGCAGTATTTT. Translating gives CASSVSADTQYF.

The chain uses TRBV6-6 and TRBJ2-1; 13 positions match TRBD2. Trimming cost V 2 bases and J 4 bases; bases outside gene matches: 2. The CDR3 covers 16 residues. Per germline, CDR1 MNHNY and CDR2 SVGAGI (reference sequence). The chain's CDR3 is CASSYRTSGSYNEQFF. The CDR3 bases are TGTGCCAGCAGTTACCGGACTAGCGGGAGTTACAATGAGCAGTTCTTC.

The rearrangement joins TRBV5-4 to TRBJ2-1; perhaps TRBD2 as D (5 bases). The CDR3 spans 16 residues. The germline CDR1 and CDR2 sequences are SGHNT and YYREEE (reference sequence). The ends were cut back, 5 bases at V and 5 bases at J, with 20 bases in the middle. Here the CDR3 reads CASSSQLTRKNNEQFF. CDR3 DNA: TGTGCCAGCAGTTCCCAGCTAACTAGAAAAAACAATGAGCAGTTCTTC.

J is TRBJ1-4 and V is TRBV28, with D possibly matching TRBD1 (5 bases). The CDR3 totals 14 residues. Germline V CDR1 and CDR2: MDHEN, SYDVKM. V was pared by 2 bases and J by 8 bases, with 12 bases between. The CDR3 DNA follows: TGTGCCAGCAGTTTACCTCAGGGAAGGGAAAAACTGTTTTTT. Its protein product is CASSLPQGREKLFF.

CDR3 nucleotides: TGCAGCGGGGGAGGGGGATCCGAGCAGTACTTC. This codes for CSGGGGSEQYF. The chain uses TRBV29-1 and TRBJ2-7, with D perhaps matching TRBD2 (7 bases). The V end lost 7 bases, the J end lost 6 bases, and 13 bases lay between the germline ends. The germline V gene has CDR1 SQVTM and CDR2 ANQGSEA. The CDR3 extends over 11 amino acids.

This clone was found a few times. CDR3 in DNA: TGTGCCATCAGTGATGGACTAGCGACAAACAATGAGCAGTTCTTC. This encodes CAISDGLATNNEQFF. This chain connects TRBV10-3 to TRBJ2-1, with 9 bases identical to TRBD2. The V gene end was trimmed by 3 bases and the J gene end by 5 bases; junction bases not matched to a gene: 5. The CDR3 runs to 15 residues. Germline assignment: CDR1 ENHRY and CDR2 SYGVKD.

This chain links TRBV10-3 with TRBJ1-5; D remains unclear. Germline V gene data show CDR1 as ENHRY and CDR2 as SYGVKD. CDR3 length equals 14 residues. V lost 4 bases, J lost 0 bases, and 7 bases lay in between. CDR3 nucleotides: TGTGCCATCAGTGCGGTAAATAGCAATCAGCCCCAGCATTTT. This encodes CAISAVNSNQPQHF.